The subject of this entry is one T cell receptor beta chain. This clonotype was counted ten times or more. Its cognate antigen has yet to be identified. Base qualities are not recorded, but no much larger clone differs from it by a single base. Moderately to severely active disease, a Clinical Activity Score of at least 3, a NOSPECS grade of at least 4, and a duration under 3 months were present in ophthalmopathy patients. Exclusion was applied to patients with uncontrolled infections, other autoimmune diseases, pregnancy or lactation. Clinical symptoms, serum thyroxine and TRAb, thyroid ultrasound, and orbital computed tomography formed the basis for the diagnoses. PBMCs were separated from around 9.1 ml of fresh peripheral blood using Ficoll-Paque density gradient centrifugation. Trizol reagent was used to extract total RNA, and RNA quality was then checked on an Agilent 2100 Bioanalyzer. The data originate from a study of T cells in Graves' hyperthyroidism and ophthalmopathy (dated by TCRdb to between 2019 and 2020). In terms of the full investigation: Peripheral blood was collected at initial diagnosis, before any treatment. An independent validation cohort of about 20 hyperthyroidism patients and about 15 patients who later progressed to ophthalmopathy tested prospective prediction of ophthalmopathy. According to the paper, TCR Vbeta CDR3 sequencing was carried out on about 140 peripheral blood samples, which came from 40 to 45 ophthalmopathy, 80 or so hyperthyroidism and roughly 17 progressor patients. TCR V-J signatures able to tell the groups apart were searched for in a discovery cohort of 100 patients, of whom 43 had Graves' ophthalmopathy and around 58 had stable Graves' hyperthyroidism. In more than 5 Graves' hyperthyroidism patients, the study also compared T-cell repertoires from thyroid tissue with T-cell repertoires from blood. For training and testing, the 100 or so patients in the discovery cohort were randomly divided in a 7:3 ratio. After sampling, hyperthyroidism patients received methimazole starting at 30 mg daily, and ophthalmopathy patients received high-dose intravenous methylprednisolone. Broader findings and caveats from the paper: In validation, progression to ophthalmopathy was predicted by the model with nearly 71% sensitivity and 72.22% specificity, a median of approximately 6.5 months before onset. Blood samples also contained most of the expanded thyroid clonotypes (frequency above 0.001), which suggests that blood repertoires may reflect thyroid immune responses. A model built on a 13 V-J signature distinguished ophthalmopathy from stable hyperthyroidism, reaching roughly 88% sensitivity and about 81% specificity in cross-validation and 80%/75% in testing. No statistical method was used to set the sample size in advance, and investigators knew the group allocation.

TCR beta CDR3 regions were amplified from RNA transcripts. For the first round of RT-PCR on the TCR CDR3, the HTBI primer set was used together with the Qiagen OneStep RT-PCR kit. A second multiplex PCR round built the libraries, followed by size selection and purification. The libraries were sequenced on an Illumina HiSeq2000 using paired-end 100 bp reads. In the authors' own workflow: SOAPnuke was used to process the raw data, throwing out any read that contained adapters or uncalled bases, had a mean Phred below 15, or lacked an exact constant-primer or identifier match. High-quality paired reads were merged with COPE v1.2.5, and unique nucleotide sequences were defined as clonotypes. MiTCR v1.1 was used to align the clonotypes against IMGT TRBV, TRBD and TRBJ reference segments. Only V-J combinations with frequency above 0.0001, covering 99.2% of repertoires, were analysed. The TCS score was defined as F50 (clonal expansion) divided by E x V (chaos), with BLOSUM62-based TCRdist calculated between CDR3 peptides within each V-J. Welch's t-statistics and random forest reduced some 510 V-J features to 13, which were used in a naive Bayes classifier (R e1071). TCRdb took the public reads, trimmed them with fastp at Q25, ran MiXCR for clone calling and kept in-frame beta chains. Entries are consolidated by CDR3 protein sequence, retaining the most common genes and DNA. The V and J calls and clone size come from TCRdb's table, not from the authors' own analysis. Recorded for this sample are hundreds of thousands of distinct CDR3 sequences; less than 25% of them occurred a single time. The ten largest clones take up 34% of the sample.

There are 13 amino acids in the CDR3, from cysteine to phenylalanine inclusive. Only the CDR3 DNA stays, 39 bases, in frame from base 1. The germline ends are 12 bases apart after V is trimmed by 2 bases and J by 6 bases. As encoded in the germline V gene (reference sequence), CDR1 is DFQATT while CDR2 is SNEGSKA. This clonotype was sampled from a man in his thirties or forties with Graves' ophthalmopathy. Sequencing used blood. Here the chain combines TRBV20-1 and TRBJ2-3; the D gene is not confidently resolved. The nucleotide sequence is given as TGCAGTGCTAGAATGATGGGTCGGGATACGCAGTATTTT. The translation is CSARMMGRDTQYF.